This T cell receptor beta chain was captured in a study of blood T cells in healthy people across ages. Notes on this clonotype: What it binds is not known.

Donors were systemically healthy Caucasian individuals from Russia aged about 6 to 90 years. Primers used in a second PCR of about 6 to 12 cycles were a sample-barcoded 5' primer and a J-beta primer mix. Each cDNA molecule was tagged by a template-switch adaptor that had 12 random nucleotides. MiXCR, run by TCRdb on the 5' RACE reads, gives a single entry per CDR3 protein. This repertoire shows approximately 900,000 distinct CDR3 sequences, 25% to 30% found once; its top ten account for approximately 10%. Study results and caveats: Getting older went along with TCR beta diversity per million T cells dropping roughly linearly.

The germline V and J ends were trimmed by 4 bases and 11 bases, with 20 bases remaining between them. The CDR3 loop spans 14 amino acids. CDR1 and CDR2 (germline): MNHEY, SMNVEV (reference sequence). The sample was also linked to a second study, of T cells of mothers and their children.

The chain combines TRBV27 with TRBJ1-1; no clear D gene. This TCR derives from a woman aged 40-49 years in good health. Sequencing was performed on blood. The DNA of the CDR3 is TGTGCCAGCAGTTCGCGAGAGGCCCCCCGCCGCGCTTTCTTT. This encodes CASSSREAPRRAFF.